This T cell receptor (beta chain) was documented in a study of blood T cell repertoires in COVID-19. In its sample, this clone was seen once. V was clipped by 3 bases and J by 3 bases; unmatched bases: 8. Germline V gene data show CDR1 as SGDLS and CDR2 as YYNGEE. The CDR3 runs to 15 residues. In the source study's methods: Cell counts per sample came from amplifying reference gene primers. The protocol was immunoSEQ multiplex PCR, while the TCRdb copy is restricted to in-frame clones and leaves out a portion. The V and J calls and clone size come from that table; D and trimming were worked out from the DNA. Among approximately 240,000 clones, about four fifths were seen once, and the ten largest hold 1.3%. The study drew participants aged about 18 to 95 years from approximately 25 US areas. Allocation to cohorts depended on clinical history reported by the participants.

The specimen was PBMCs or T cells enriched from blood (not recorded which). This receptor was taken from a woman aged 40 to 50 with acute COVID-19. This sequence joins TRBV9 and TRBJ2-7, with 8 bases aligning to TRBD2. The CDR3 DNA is TGTGCCAGCAGCGCAACCGGGGGGGAGGGCTACGAGCAGTACTTC. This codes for CASSATGGEGYEQYF.